The present entry profiles one TCR beta chain with its context. Its antigen is currently unknown. Compared with germline, one end of the junction differs, possibly owing to a read error. This sample was taken from a study of tumor and adjacent non-tumor tissue in lung cancer. Study results and caveats: Tumor tissue had significantly higher TCR diversity than normal lung.

The length of the CDR3 is 14 residues. Per germline, CDR1 LNHNV and CDR2 YYDKDF (reference sequence). Three rounds of nested PCR, following a modified ARM-PCR protocol, produced the TCRbeta library. TCRdb independently ran MiXCR on the multiplex PCR reads; one entry per CDR3 protein. There are around 70,000 distinct CDR3 sequences in the sample; around 78% occur only once, and roughly 28% lies in the top ten. No cell sorting was done before RNA was extracted from the tissue. The chain couples TRBV15 to TRBJ2-2, with TRBD2 matching over 7 bases. Sample: lung tumor tissue. The receptor was isolated from a man in his 60s with non-small cell lung cancer. The CDR3 DNA sequence: TGTACCACTAGCAGCGGGAAAGACACCGGGGAGCTGTTTTTT. Residues: CTTSSGKDTGELFF.